The rows below give T cell receptor beta chains drawn from one sample of a study of OX40 agonist ivuxolimab in advanced cancers. Libraries were prepared by immunoSEQ multiplex PCR; TCRdb keeps only in-frame clonotypes and omits some of them. The table has 100,000 or so clones, roughly nine tenths seen once. This specimen consisted of CD4+ or CD8+ T cells sorted from blood, obtained in a trial of the OX40 agonist ivuxolimab. These receptors were obtained from an adult with an advanced solid tumor such as melanoma, head and neck, liver or kidney cancer. Each CDR3 is given without its conserved first and last residue. The order of the fields is V gene, D gene, J gene, CDR3 protein. A D gene is named only where the DNA matches it firmly.

v_gene: TRBV19; d_gene: NA; j_gene: TRBJ2-6; CDR3aa: ASSIFSGSGANVLT
v_gene: TRBV10-1; d_gene: NA; j_gene: TRBJ2-3; CDR3aa: ASSEGSSQY
v_gene: TRBV6-1; d_gene: NA; j_gene: TRBJ2-7; CDR3aa: ASSVRVHEQY
v_gene: TRBV5-6; d_gene: TRBD2; j_gene: TRBJ2-1; CDR3aa: ASSELGGTSSVNEQF
v_gene: TRBV6-6; d_gene: NA; j_gene: TRBJ1-1; CDR3aa: ASSPKNTEAF
v_gene: TRBV19; d_gene: TRBD1; j_gene: TRBJ2-3; CDR3aa: ASSILGQGLDTQY
v_gene: TRBV27; d_gene: NA; j_gene: TRBJ2-1; CDR3aa: ASSSEYEQF
v_gene: TRBV9; d_gene: NA; j_gene: TRBJ1-1; CDR3aa: ASSPQVNIGNTEAF
v_gene: TRBV18; d_gene: NA; j_gene: TRBJ2-7; CDR3aa: ASSPVESGNEQY
v_gene: TRBV19; d_gene: NA; j_gene: TRBJ2-1; CDR3aa: ASSIDRPSTYNEQF
v_gene: TRBV6-1; d_gene: NA; j_gene: TRBJ1-1; CDR3aa: ASSVRELYTEAF
v_gene: TRBV2; d_gene: NA; j_gene: TRBJ1-4; CDR3aa: ASSESDEKLF
v_gene: TRBV9; d_gene: NA; j_gene: TRBJ1-4; CDR3aa: ASSVAVGAASHHEKLF
v_gene: TRBV10-1; d_gene: TRBD1; j_gene: TRBJ2-5; CDR3aa: ASSESTGQGKETQY
v_gene: TRBV11-2; d_gene: NA; j_gene: TRBJ2-1; CDR3aa: ASSFGLNNEQF
v_gene: TRBV4-2; d_gene: NA; j_gene: TRBJ2-7; CDR3aa: ASSQDKGGYEQY
v_gene: TRBV27; d_gene: TRBD2; j_gene: TRBJ2-1; CDR3aa: ASSSYGLAGSHNEQF
v_gene: TRBV6-5; d_gene: NA; j_gene: TRBJ1-5; CDR3aa: ASSYSWGTQPQH
v_gene: TRBV29-1; d_gene: NA; j_gene: TRBJ2-2; CDR3aa: SVSQGRGTGELF
v_gene: TRBV9; d_gene: NA; j_gene: TRBJ2-2; CDR3aa: ASSVEINTGELF
v_gene: TRBV19; d_gene: TRBD1; j_gene: NA; CDR3aa: ASSRSGTGYEQY
v_gene: TRBV6-5; d_gene: NA; j_gene: TRBJ2-7; CDR3aa: ASSYSSYGNEQY
v_gene: TRBV12-5; d_gene: NA; j_gene: TRBJ1-1; CDR3aa: ASGLGGTEAF
v_gene: TRBV6-5; d_gene: NA; j_gene: TRBJ1-1; CDR3aa: ASSAFPGLRTGAF
v_gene: TRBV6-1; d_gene: NA; j_gene: TRBJ1-1; CDR3aa: ASSLRVNTEAF
v_gene: TRBV21-1; d_gene: NA; j_gene: TRBJ1-2; CDR3aa: ASSKIGGPADGYT
v_gene: TRBV5-6; d_gene: NA; j_gene: TRBJ2-5; CDR3aa: ASSFLDLSQETQY
v_gene: TRBV6-4; d_gene: NA; j_gene: TRBJ2-5; CDR3aa: ASSDRETQY
v_gene: TRBV5-1; d_gene: NA; j_gene: TRBJ2-4; CDR3aa: ASSPSGDGIQY
v_gene: TRBV30; d_gene: NA; j_gene: TRBJ2-2; CDR3aa: AWSVRAGGELF
v_gene: TRBV5-6; d_gene: TRBD1; j_gene: TRBJ2-5; CDR3aa: ASSLLTGGRETQY
v_gene: TRBV11-2; d_gene: TRBD2; j_gene: TRBJ2-1; CDR3aa: ASSPTSGGLNEQF
v_gene: TRBV5-1; d_gene: TRBD1; j_gene: TRBJ2-1; CDR3aa: ASSSVDRNNEQF
v_gene: TRBV6-5; d_gene: NA; j_gene: TRBJ2-7; CDR3aa: ASSYSFAGRVYEQY
v_gene: TRBV7-9; d_gene: NA; j_gene: TRBJ2-2; CDR3aa: ASSQTTPLGNTGELF
v_gene: TRBV5-1; d_gene: NA; j_gene: TRBJ2-3; CDR3aa: ASSLSVRDTQY
v_gene: TRBV7-3; d_gene: NA; j_gene: TRBJ2-2; CDR3aa: ASSFGWSTGELF
v_gene: TRBV19; d_gene: TRBD1; j_gene: TRBJ1-2; CDR3aa: ASSIGAGGGYGYT
v_gene: TRBV6-1; d_gene: TRBD1; j_gene: TRBJ2-7; CDR3aa: ASIRTGSYEQY
v_gene: TRBV7-6; d_gene: TRBD2; j_gene: TRBJ2-1; CDR3aa: ASSSLAGFYNEQF
v_gene: TRBV27; d_gene: TRBD1; j_gene: TRBJ1-1; CDR3aa: ASSWDSLNTEAF
v_gene: TRBV30; d_gene: NA; j_gene: TRBJ1-5; CDR3aa: AWSKEQYINQPQH
v_gene: TRBV19; d_gene: TRBD2; j_gene: TRBJ2-1; CDR3aa: ASSIGGANSYNEQF
v_gene: TRBV6-6; d_gene: NA; j_gene: TRBJ1-2; CDR3aa: ASSYPAANYGYT
v_gene: TRBV7-2; d_gene: TRBD1; j_gene: TRBJ2-7; CDR3aa: ASSTLDRAYEQY
v_gene: TRBV11-3; d_gene: TRBD2; j_gene: TRBJ2-7; CDR3aa: ASSLDGRLAGEEQY
v_gene: TRBV7-9; d_gene: NA; j_gene: TRBJ2-7; CDR3aa: ASSTETYEQY
v_gene: TRBV14; d_gene: NA; j_gene: TRBJ2-7; CDR3aa: ASSQESRTSSYEQY
v_gene: TRBV5-6; d_gene: TRBD1; j_gene: TRBJ1-6; CDR3aa: ASSLGAGGPNSPLH
v_gene: TRBV13; d_gene: NA; j_gene: TRBJ2-7; CDR3aa: ASSLGPRAYEQY
v_gene: TRBV15; d_gene: TRBD1; j_gene: TRBJ1-3; CDR3aa: ATSRERTGGAGNTIY
v_gene: TRBV5-8; d_gene: NA; j_gene: TRBJ1-5; CDR3aa: ASRPRWGISNQPQH